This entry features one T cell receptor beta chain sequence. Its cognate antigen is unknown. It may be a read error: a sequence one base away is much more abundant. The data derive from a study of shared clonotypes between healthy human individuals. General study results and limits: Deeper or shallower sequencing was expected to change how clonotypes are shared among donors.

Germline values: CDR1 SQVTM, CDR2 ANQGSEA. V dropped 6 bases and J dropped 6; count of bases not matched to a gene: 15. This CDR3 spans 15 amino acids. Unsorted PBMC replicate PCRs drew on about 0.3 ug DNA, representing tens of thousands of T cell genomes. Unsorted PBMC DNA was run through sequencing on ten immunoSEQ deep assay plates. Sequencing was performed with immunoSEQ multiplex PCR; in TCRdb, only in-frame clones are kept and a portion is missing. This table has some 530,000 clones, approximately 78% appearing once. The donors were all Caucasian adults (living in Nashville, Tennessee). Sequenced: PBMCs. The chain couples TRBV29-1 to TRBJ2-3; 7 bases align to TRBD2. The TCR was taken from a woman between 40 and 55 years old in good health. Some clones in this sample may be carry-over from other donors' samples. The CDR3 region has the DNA TGCAGCGTGGGGCGCGGGAGCTACATTGGGGATACGCAGTATTTT. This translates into CSVGRGSYIGDTQYF.